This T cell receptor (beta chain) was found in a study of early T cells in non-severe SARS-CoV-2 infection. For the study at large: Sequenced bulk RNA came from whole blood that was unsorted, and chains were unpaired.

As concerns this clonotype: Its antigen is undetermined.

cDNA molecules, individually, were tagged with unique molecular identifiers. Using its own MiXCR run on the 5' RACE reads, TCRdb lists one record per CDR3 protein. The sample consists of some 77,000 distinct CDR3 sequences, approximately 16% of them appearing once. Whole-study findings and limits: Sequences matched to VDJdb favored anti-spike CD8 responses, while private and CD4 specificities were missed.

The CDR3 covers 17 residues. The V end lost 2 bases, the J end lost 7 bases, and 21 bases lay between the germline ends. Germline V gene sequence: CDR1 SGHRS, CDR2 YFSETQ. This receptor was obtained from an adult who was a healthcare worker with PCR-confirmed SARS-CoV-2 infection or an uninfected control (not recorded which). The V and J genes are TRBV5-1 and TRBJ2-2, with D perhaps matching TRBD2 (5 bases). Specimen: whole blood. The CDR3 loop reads CASSFFLGSVRDGELFF. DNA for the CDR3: TGCGCCAGCAGCTTCTTCCTCGGATCCGTGAGGGACGGGGAGCTGTTTTTT.